The present entry profiles one T cell receptor beta chain with its context. TCRdb's copy holds only in-frame clones and misses some; the assay was immunoSEQ multiplex PCR. The sample shows roughly 450,000 clones, 75% to 95% of them seen only once. The data were obtained in a study of control samples from healthy donors and cancer patients. Germline CDR1 reads SGHNT; CDR2 reads YYREEE (reference sequence). This CDR3 spans 14 amino acids. Trimming removed 0 bases at V and 7 bases at J, with 10 bases between. Sequenced: PBMCs. The chain couples TRBV5-4 to TRBJ2-2; no definite D call. This TCR was recovered from a man aged 35-49 years with head and neck cancer. CDR3: CASSLEIGNGELFF. CDR3 DNA sequence: TGTGCCAGCAGCTTGGAGATAGGGAACGGGGAGCTGTTTTTT.